The following is a TCR beta chain sequence with its context. Authors' processing steps: Nucleated cell counts were estimated from reference gene primer amplification. TCRdb's table, derived via immunoSEQ multiplex PCR, lists solely in-frame clones and lacks some. V and J calls and clone size come straight from that table; D and trimming were deduced from the DNA. Of approximately 300,000 clones in the sample, about nine tenths were seen once. These data belong to a study of blood T cell repertoires in COVID-19. The overall study: Spain, Italy and the United States supplied samples that represented acute and convalescent COVID-19.

The germline V gene encodes CDR1 MDHEN and CDR2 SYDVKM. This CDR3 region has 15 residues. The ends were cut back, 3 bases at V and 1 base at J, with 12 bases in the middle. The chain joins TRBV28 to TRBJ1-1; weak D call: TRBD1 (5 bases). Sequencing used PBMCs or T cells enriched from blood (not recorded which). This sequence was found in a woman aged 18 to 35 who had recovered from COVID-19. This CDR3 reads CASSLGPNRNTEAFF. The CDR3 DNA reads as TGTGCCAGCAGTTTGGGGCCCAACAGGAACACTGAAGCTTTCTTT.